This entry lists 26 T cell receptor beta chains sequenced from one sample in a study of a mutant IDH1 vaccine in newly diagnosed glioma. No antigen has been identified for these receptors. The assay was immunoSEQ multiplex PCR, and TCRdb's table has in-frame clones only and misses some. Here the sample spans 45,000 to 55,000 clones, less than 85% being singletons. Time point specified: week 47, end of study. Each vaccine dose was 300 ug of mutant IDH1 20-mer peptide, with topical imiquimod. Sequencing was performed on PBMCs, taken from a glioma patient whose treatment included an IDH1 peptide vaccine. Every receptor here comes from a woman between 25 and 40 years old with glioma. Some clones in this sample may be carry-over from other donors' samples.

The chain is built from TRBV19 and TRBJ1-2, with a possible D match to TRBD1 (6 bases). V shed 5 bases and J shed 4 bases, with 17 bases lying between them. CDR3 length: 15 amino acids. Looked up from germline, CDR1 is LNHDA and CDR2 is SQIVND (reference sequence). For the CDR3, the DNA is TGTGCCAGTAGTCCCGTAGGGGGAGTGATCTATGGCTACACCTTC. It translates to CASSPVGGVIYGYTF.

This clone was seen more than once but under ten times. This chain uses TRBV10-3 with TRBJ1-4; 9 nucleotides agree with TRBD1. Germline CDR1 reads ENHRY; CDR2 reads SYGVKD. V gave up 10 bases and J gave up 7 bases; unmatched junction bases: 10. CDR3 length: 14 amino acids. This CDR3 is CATRPGQGVEKLFF. In nucleotides, the CDR3 is TGTGCCACTCGTCCGGGACAGGGTGTTGAAAAACTGTTTTTT.

V gene TRBV7-2 combines with J gene TRBJ1-5; TRBD1 is a possible D gene (5 bases). CDR3 length equals 15 residues. Trimming pared 0 bases from V and 4 bases from J, leaving 10 bases between. Germline loops: CDR1 SGHTA, CDR2 FQGNSA. The CDR3 DNA is TGTGCCAGCAGCTTAGCGCGGGGGGGGAATCAGCCCCAGCATTTT. Its translation: CASSLARGGNQPQHF.

This chain joins TRBV28 and TRBJ1-3, with TRBD1 as a possible D gene (5 bases). Germline CDR1 MDHEN, CDR2 SYDVKM. V gave up 6 bases and J gave up 3 bases, with 15 bases separating them. The CDR3 has 15 amino acids. The DNA of the CDR3 is TGTGCCAGCAGACTTGGTTGGGACGTTGGAAACACCATATATTTT. Translated: CASRLGWDVGNTIYF.

The V gene is TRBV27, the J gene TRBJ2-1; 9 bases are a match to TRBD2. Trimming took 6 bases from V and 6 from J; bases not matched to a gene: 12. The CDR3 is 16 amino acids. CDR1 MNHEY and CDR2 SMNVEV come from the germline V gene (reference sequence). The DNA of the CDR3 is TGTGCCAGCAGCCGCCGGTGGCGGGAGGGCCCCAATGAGCAGTTCTTC. This gives the protein CASSRRWREGPNEQFF.

The rearrangement uses TRBV5-5 and TRBJ2-1, with no clear D. V shed 2 bases and J shed 6 bases, with 15 bases lying between them. The germline V gene encodes CDR1 SGHKS and CDR2 YYEKEE (reference sequence). This CDR3 has 15 amino acids. The CDR3 region is CASSLKESPLNEQFF. The CDR3 DNA sequence: TGTGCCAGCAGCTTAAAAGAATCTCCTCTCAATGAGCAGTTCTTC. Supplemented by reference TRBV5-5 and TRBJ2-1, the full variable domain reads DAGVTQSPTHLIKTRGQQVTLRCSPISGHKSVSWYQQVLGQGPQFIFQYYEKEERGRGNFPDRFSARQFPNYSSELNVNALLLGDSALYLCASSLKESPLNEQFFGPGTRLTVL.

The V call is TRBV18, the J call TRBJ2-7; the match to TRBD2 covers 8 bases. The CDR3 covers 15 residues. The V and J ends lost 3 bases and 7 bases, in that order; junction bases with no gene match: 11. Germline CDR1 reads KGHSH; CDR2 reads LQKENI. This CDR3 is CASSPLAGGVGEQYF. The CDR3 DNA reads TGTGCCAGCTCACCTCTCGCGGGAGGAGTGGGTGAGCAGTACTTC.

The rearrangement joins TRBV18 to TRBJ2-1, with 10 bases aligning to TRBD2. The germline CDR1 and CDR2 sequences are KGHSH and LQKENI. This CDR3 comprises 14 residues. The junction had 4 bases not matched to a gene; V was cut back by 5 bases and J by 6 bases. Here the CDR3 DNA reads TGTGCCAGCTCAGTATCTAGCGGGAGCAATGAGCAGTTCTTC. Protein product: CASSVSSGSNEQFF.

This clone was counted only a few times. The gene calls are TRBV5-1 and TRBJ1-1; D is possibly TRBD1 (6 bases). The CDR3 runs 13 residues. Trimming shortened V by 4 bases and J by 6 bases, and 13 bases separated the two germline ends. The germline CDR1 and CDR2 sequences are SGHRS and YFSETQ. DNA for the CDR3: TGCGCCAGCAGCGAGCACAGGGACGCTGAAGCTTTCTTT. It yields the protein CASSEHRDAEAFF.

This chain connects TRBV7-9 to TRBJ1-4, with 10 bases fitting TRBD1. The length of the CDR3 is 15 residues. V lost 7 bases, J lost 9 bases, and 11 bases stayed unmatched. Germline CDR1 and CDR2: SEHNR and FQNEAQ (reference sequence). DNA for the CDR3: TGTGCCAGCACCCTACCCGGGACAGGGGATCAAAAACTGTTTTTT. Protein product: CASTLPGTGDQKLFF.

The genes are TRBV28 and TRBJ1-1; D uncertain. Between the trimmed V and J ends, which lost 5 bases and 0 bases, there was a span of 13 bases. Germline V gene sequence: CDR1 MDHEN, CDR2 SYDVKM. The CDR3 has 15 amino acids. The DNA for the CDR3 is TGTGCCAGCAGTCAAGTCGGCAGGCTGAACACTGAAGCTTTCTTT. It codes for CASSQVGRLNTEAFF.

The genes are TRBV9 and TRBJ1-1; D is possibly TRBD1 (6 bases). This CDR3 contains 12 residues. Deletions cut 7 bases from V and 1 base from J, with 8 bases between. Germline V lookup: CDR1 SGDLS, CDR2 YYNGEE. CDR3 sequence (DNA): TGTGCCAGCGGCAGGGGGAACACTGAAGCTTTCTTT. Its translation is CASGRGNTEAFF.

The sample holds a few counts of this clone. The chain uses TRBV5-1 and TRBJ2-7; TRBD2 might be the D (6 bases). With 6 bases removed from V and 1 base from J, the gap between germline ends came to 14 bases. CDR3 length equals 14 residues. Germline assignment: CDR1 SGHRS and CDR2 YFSETQ. The DNA of the CDR3 is TGCGCCAGCAAGCGGGCAGACCCTTCCTACGAGCAGTACTTC. Its translation: CASKRADPSYEQYF.

The chain links TRBV6-6 to TRBJ2-1; no firm D call. The CDR3 runs to 13 residues. The V and J ends lost 7 bases and 5 bases respectively, with 12 bases between them. Per the germline V gene, CDR1 is MNHNY and CDR2 is SVGAGI (reference sequence). CDR3 nucleotide sequence: TGTGCCAGCACTCCCTGGGCGAACAATGAGCAGTTCTTC. This encodes CASTPWANNEQFF.

DNA of the CDR3: TGTGCCAGCAGCGTCGGGACAGGGCAGTCCTACGAGCAGTACTTC. This gives the protein CASSVGTGQSYEQYF. The chain uses TRBV9 and TRBJ2-7, with 9 bases fitting TRBD1. Germline-derived CDR1 and CDR2 are SGDLS and YYNGEE. The CDR3 is 15 residues long. V trimming: 2 bases; J trimming: 1 base; junction bases outside the gene matches: 4.

This rearrangement joins TRBV29-1 to TRBJ2-7; D gene ambiguous. CDR3 length: 12 amino acids. Trimming took 4 bases from V and 2 from J, leaving 9 bases between them. The germline V gene has CDR1 SQVTM and CDR2 ANQGSEA. The CDR3 is CSVAWSAYEQYF. For the CDR3, the DNA is TGCAGCGTTGCGTGGTCGGCCTACGAGCAGTACTTC.

This rearrangement joins TRBV4-1 to TRBJ2-7; D call uncertain. The CDR3 runs 14 residues. The V and J ends lost 1 base and 4 bases respectively, with 11 bases between them. Per the germline V gene, CDR1 is MGHRA and CDR2 is YSYEKL. CDR3 nucleotide sequence: TGCGCCAGCAGCCAAGTAATCGGCCCTTACGAGCAGTACTTC. It encodes CASSQVIGPYEQYF.

V is TRBV29-1 and J is TRBJ2-1; D might be TRBD2 (5 bases). Between the trimmed V and J ends, which lost 6 bases and 7 bases, there was a span of 16 bases. The CDR3 sequence is 13 residues long. The germline CDR1 and CDR2 sequences are SQVTM and ANQGSEA. Here the CDR3 reads CSVRVVVGNEQFF. The CDR3 coding sequence is TGCAGCGTGCGGGTAGTGGTGGGGAATGAGCAGTTCTTC.

This clone was picked up one time. This chain joins TRBV19 and TRBJ1-1; D gene unclear. Germline V gene sequence: CDR1 LNHDA, CDR2 SQIVND (reference sequence). V lost 2 bases and J 4 bases, leaving 11 bases between the germline ends. CDR3 length equals 14 residues. The DNA of the CDR3 is TGTGCCAGTAGTATAACCTCGGGAGGCACTGAAGCTTTCTTT. Amino acid sequence: CASSITSGGTEAFF.

The rearrangement joins TRBV7-8 to TRBJ2-1, with 7 bases matching TRBD2. Germline V lookup: CDR1 SGHVS, CDR2 FQNEAQ. CDR3 length: 14 residues. Trimming cost V 5 bases and J 7 bases; bases outside gene matches: 8. CDR3: CASSPQLALNEQFF. DNA for the CDR3: TGTGCCAGCAGCCCCCAACTAGCGCTAAATGAGCAGTTCTTC.

This chain connects TRBV11-2 to TRBJ2-3; D might be TRBD2 (6 bases). Trimming took 5 bases from V and 0 from J, leaving 12 bases between them. Germline CDR1 SGHAT, CDR2 FQNNGV. The CDR3 is 15 amino acids. CDR3 in DNA: TGTGCCAGCAGCCCCACTAGCCTCAGCACAGATACGCAGTATTTT. Translating gives CASSPTSLSTDTQYF.

This chain connects TRBV19 to TRBJ1-4; D ambiguous. Trimming left V 7 bases short and J 1 base short, with 7 bases between. The CDR3 consists of 13 residues. Germline CDR1 and CDR2: LNHDA and SQIVND (reference sequence). CDR3 region: CASKQLTNEKLFF. In nucleotides, the CDR3 is TGTGCCAGTAAGCAGTTAACTAATGAAAAACTGTTTTTT.

V and J are TRBV4-2 and TRBJ2-1; D is perhaps TRBD2 (6 bases). Germline assignment: CDR1 LGHNA and CDR2 YNFKEQ. V lost 4 bases, J lost 4 bases, and 20 bases lay in between. The CDR3 is made up of 17 amino acids. In DNA form, the CDR3 reads TGTGCCAGCAGCCCTAAGGTGGTAGCGGTGACTTACAATGAGCAGTTCTTC. Translating it yields CASSPKVVAVTYNEQFF.

This chain links TRBV4-1 with TRBJ2-1, with D possibly TRBD2 on 5 matching bases. Trimming left V 5 bases short and J 9 bases short, with 14 bases between. The CDR3 loop spans 13 amino acids. CDR1 and CDR2 from the germline V gene are MGHRA and YSYEKL. The CDR3 spells CASSLPLRGEQFF. CDR3 DNA sequence: TGCGCCAGCAGCTTACCCCTCCGGGGTGAGCAGTTCTTC.

This rearrangement joins TRBV7-9 to TRBJ2-7; tentatively, D is TRBD2 (5 bases). CDR3 length: 14 amino acids. The germline V gene has CDR1 SEHNR and CDR2 FQNEAQ (reference sequence). The ends were cut back, 1 base at V and 5 bases at J, with 12 bases in the middle. CDR3 in DNA: TGTGCCAGCAGCTTAGATCGGGGTACCGACGAGCAGTACTTC. The encoded protein is CASSLDRGTDEQYF.

This rearrangement joins TRBV14 to TRBJ2-1; TRBD2 matches at 12 bases. Trimming cost V 4 bases and J 9 bases; bases outside gene matches: 13. Germline V gene data show CDR1 as SGHDN and CDR2 as FVKESK. The CDR3 spans 17 residues. The CDR3 reads CASSRRLAGDPGSEQFF. The CDR3 nucleotides are TGTGCCAGCAGCCGCCGACTAGCGGGAGACCCAGGGAGTGAGCAGTTCTTC.